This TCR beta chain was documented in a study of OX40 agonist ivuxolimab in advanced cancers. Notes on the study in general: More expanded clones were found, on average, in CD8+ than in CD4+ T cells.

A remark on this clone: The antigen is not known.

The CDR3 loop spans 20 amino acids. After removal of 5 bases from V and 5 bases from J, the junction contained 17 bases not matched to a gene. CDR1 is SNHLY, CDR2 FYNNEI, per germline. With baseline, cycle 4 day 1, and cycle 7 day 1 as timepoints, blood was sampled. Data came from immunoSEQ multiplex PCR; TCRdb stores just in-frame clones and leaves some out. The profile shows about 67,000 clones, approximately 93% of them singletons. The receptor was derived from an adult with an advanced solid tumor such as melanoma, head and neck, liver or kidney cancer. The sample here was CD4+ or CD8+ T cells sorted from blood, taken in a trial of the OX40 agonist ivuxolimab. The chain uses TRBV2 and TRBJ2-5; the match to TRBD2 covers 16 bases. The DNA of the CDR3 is TGTGCCAGCAGTCCCTCCGGGACTAGCGGGAGGGGAGTATTGAAGGAGACCCAGTACTTC. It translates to CASSPSGTSGRGVLKETQYF.